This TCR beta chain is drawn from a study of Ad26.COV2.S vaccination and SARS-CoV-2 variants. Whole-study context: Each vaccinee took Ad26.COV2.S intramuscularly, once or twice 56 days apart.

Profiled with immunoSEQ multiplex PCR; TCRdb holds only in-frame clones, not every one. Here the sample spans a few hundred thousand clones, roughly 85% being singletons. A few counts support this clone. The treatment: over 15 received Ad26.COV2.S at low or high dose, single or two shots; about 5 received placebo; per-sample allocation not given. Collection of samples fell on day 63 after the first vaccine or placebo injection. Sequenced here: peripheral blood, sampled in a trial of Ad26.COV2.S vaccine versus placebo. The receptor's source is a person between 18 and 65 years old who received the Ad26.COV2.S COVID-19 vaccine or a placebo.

CDR3 in DNA: TGCGCCAGCCCCCCGCGGGATAGGAGCTCCTATAATTCACCCCTCCACTTT. Protein sequence: CASPPRDRSSYNSPLHF. The chain joins TRBV23-1 to TRBJ1-6; D is undetermined. TRBV23-1 is flagged as an ORF with uncertain function. This CDR3 is 17 amino acids long. V was shortened by 8 bases and J by 0 bases, with 17 bases between the two germline ends.